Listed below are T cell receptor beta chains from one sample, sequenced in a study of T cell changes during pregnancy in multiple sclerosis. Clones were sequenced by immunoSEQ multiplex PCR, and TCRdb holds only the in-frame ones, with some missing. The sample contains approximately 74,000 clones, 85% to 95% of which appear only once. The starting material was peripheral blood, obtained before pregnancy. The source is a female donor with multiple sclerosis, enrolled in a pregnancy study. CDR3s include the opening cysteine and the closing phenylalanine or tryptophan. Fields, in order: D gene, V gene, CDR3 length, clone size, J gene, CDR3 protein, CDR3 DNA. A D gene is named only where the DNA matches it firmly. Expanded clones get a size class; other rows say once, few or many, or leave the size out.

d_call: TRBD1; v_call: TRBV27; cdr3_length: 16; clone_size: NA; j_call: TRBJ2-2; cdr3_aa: CASSLRGQGSIRELFF; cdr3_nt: TGTGCCAGCAGTCTACGTGGACAGGGATCGATAAGGGAGCTGTTTTTT
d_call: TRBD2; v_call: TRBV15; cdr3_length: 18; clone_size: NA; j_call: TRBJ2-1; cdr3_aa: CATSRPTGVLAGNNEQFF; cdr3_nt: TGTGCCACCAGCAGACCTACAGGGGTACTAGCGGGAAACAATGAGCAGTTCTTC
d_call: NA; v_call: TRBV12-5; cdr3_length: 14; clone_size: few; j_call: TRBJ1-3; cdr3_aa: CASGSGGPGNTIYF; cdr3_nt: TGTGCTAGTGGTTCGGGGGGTCCTGGAAACACCATATATTTT
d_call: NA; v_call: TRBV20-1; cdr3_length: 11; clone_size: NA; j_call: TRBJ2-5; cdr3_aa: CSATQQETQYF; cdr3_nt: TGCAGTGCTACTCAGCAAGAGACCCAGTACTTC
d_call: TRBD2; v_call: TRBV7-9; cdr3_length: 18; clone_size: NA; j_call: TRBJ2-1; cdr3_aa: CASSSGTSGRASSNEQFF; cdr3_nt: TGTGCCAGCAGCTCCGGGACTAGCGGGAGGGCCAGTAGCAATGAGCAGTTCTTC
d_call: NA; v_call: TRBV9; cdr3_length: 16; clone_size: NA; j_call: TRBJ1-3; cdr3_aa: CASSVGSGSSGNTIYF; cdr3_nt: TGTGCCAGCAGCGTAGGTAGCGGAAGCTCTGGAAACACCATATATTTT
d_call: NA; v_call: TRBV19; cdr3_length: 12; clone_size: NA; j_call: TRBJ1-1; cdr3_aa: CASSVAGGEAFF; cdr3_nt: TGTGCCAGTAGTGTCGCCGGGGGAGAAGCTTTCTTT
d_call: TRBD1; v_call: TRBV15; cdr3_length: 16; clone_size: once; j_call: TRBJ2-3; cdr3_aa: CATSLGQGHRTDTQYF; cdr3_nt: TGTGCCACCAGCTTGGGACAGGGTCACCGCACAGATACGCAGTATTTT
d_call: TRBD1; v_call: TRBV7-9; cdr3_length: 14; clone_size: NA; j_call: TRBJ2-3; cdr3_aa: CASSAGQGGDTQYF; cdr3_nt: TGTGCCAGCAGCGCCGGACAGGGGGGGGATACGCAGTATTTT
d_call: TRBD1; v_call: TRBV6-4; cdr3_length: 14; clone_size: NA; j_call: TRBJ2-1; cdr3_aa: CASSPGTGGNEQFF; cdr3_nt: TGTGCCAGCAGTCCCGGGACAGGGGGAAATGAGCAGTTCTTC
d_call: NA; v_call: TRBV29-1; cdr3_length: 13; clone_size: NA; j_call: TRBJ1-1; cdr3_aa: CSVGGGVNTEAFF; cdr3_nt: TGCAGCGTTGGGGGAGGGGTGAACACTGAAGCTTTCTTT
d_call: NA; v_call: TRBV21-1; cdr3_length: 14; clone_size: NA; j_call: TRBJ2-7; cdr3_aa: CASSPGTGGREQYF; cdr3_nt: TGTGCCAGCAGCCCCGGGACAGGGGGCCGCGAGCAGTACTTC
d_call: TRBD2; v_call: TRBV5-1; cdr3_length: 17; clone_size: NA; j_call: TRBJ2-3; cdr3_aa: CASSKGTSGRGTDTQYF; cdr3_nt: TGCGCCAGCAGCAAGGGGACTAGCGGGAGGGGCACAGATACGCAGTATTTT
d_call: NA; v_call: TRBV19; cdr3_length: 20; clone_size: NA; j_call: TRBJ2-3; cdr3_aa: CASSISSQRVPLLSTDTQYF; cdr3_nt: TGTGCCAGTAGTATATCCTCCCAGAGGGTCCCTCTCCTTAGCACAGATACGCAGTATTTT
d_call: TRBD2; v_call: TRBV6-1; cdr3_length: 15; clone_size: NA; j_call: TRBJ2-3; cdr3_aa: CASSNAAGGPDTQYF; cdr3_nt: TGTGCCAGCAGTAATGCAGCGGGAGGGCCAGATACGCAGTATTTT
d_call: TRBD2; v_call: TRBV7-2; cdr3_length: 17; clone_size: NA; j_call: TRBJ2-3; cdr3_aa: CASSLALRAGAGDTQYF; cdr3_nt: TGTGCCAGCAGCTTAGCGCTTAGAGCGGGAGCGGGAGATACGCAGTATTTT
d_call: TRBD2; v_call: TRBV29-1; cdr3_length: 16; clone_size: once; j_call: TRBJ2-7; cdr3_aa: CSVEDLAGGGDREQYF; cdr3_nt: TGCAGCGTTGAAGATCTGGCGGGAGGTGGGGATCGCGAGCAGTACTTC
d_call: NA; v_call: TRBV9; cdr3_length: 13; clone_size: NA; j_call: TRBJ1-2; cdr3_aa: CASSDQGFGGYTF; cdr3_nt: TGTGCCAGCAGCGACCAGGGGTTTGGTGGCTACACCTTC
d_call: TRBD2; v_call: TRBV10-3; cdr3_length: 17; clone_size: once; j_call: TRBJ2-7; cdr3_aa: CAIESGTSGRPGYEQYF; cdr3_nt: TGTGCCATCGAATCCGGGACTAGCGGGAGGCCGGGCTACGAGCAGTACTTC
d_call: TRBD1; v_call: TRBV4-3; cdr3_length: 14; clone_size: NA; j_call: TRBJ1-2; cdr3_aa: CASSRDRGTDGYTF; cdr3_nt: TGCGCCAGCAGCAGGGACAGGGGTACAGATGGCTACACCTTC
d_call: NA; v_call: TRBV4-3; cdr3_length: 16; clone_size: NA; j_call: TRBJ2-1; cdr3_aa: CASSQDEGLGYNEQFF; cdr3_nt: TGCGCCAGCAGCCAAGATGAGGGCCTAGGGTACAATGAGCAGTTCTTC
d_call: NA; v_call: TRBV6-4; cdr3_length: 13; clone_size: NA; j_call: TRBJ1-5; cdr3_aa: CASSPDRDQPQHF; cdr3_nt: TGTGCCAGCTCCCCAGACCGGGATCAGCCCCAGCATTTT
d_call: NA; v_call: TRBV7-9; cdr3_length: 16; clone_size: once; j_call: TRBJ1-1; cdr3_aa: CASSDIKTGMNTEAFF; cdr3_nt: TGTGCCAGCAGCGATATCAAGACAGGTATGAACACTGAAGCTTTCTTT
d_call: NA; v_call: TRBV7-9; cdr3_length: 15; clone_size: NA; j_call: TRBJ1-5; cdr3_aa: CASSTGTTSNQPQHF; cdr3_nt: TGTGCCAGCAGCACCGGGACAACGAGCAATCAGCCCCAGCATTTT
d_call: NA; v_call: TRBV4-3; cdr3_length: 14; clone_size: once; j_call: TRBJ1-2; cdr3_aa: CASSQDMEDYGYTF; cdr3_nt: TGCGCCAGCAGCCAAGATATGGAGGATTATGGCTACACCTTC
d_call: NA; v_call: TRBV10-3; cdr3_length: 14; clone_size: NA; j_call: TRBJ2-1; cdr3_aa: CAIRSGEGYNEQFF; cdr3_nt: TGTGCCATCAGGTCAGGGGAGGGCTACAATGAGCAGTTCTTC
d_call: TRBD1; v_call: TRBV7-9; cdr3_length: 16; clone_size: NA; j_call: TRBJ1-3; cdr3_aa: CASSFTDRGSGNTIYF; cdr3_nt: TGTGCCAGCAGCTTTACGGACAGGGGCTCTGGAAACACCATATATTTT
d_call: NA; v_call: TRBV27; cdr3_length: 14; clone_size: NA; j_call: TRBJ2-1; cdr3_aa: CASAAGMSYNEQFF; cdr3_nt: TGTGCCAGCGCAGCGGGCATGTCCTACAATGAGCAGTTCTTC
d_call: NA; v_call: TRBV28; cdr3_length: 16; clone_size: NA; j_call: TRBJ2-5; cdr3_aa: CASSSNVQGRGETQYF; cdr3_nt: TGTGCCAGCAGTTCGAACGTACAGGGCCGAGGGGAGACCCAGTACTTC
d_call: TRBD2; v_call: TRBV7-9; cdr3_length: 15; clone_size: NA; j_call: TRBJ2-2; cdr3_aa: CASQRSGLMTGELFF; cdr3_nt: TGTGCCAGCCAGCGTAGCGGGCTGATGACCGGGGAGCTGTTTTTT
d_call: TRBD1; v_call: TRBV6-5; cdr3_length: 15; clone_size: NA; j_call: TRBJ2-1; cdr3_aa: CASSYSGQGWNEQFF; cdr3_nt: TGTGCCAGCAGTTACTCGGGACAGGGCTGGAATGAGCAGTTCTTC
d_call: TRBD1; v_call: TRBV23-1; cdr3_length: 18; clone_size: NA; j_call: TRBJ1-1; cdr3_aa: CASSQLPLFQGARTEAFF; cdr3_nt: TGCGCCAGCAGTCAATTGCCCCTGTTCCAGGGGGCGCGCACTGAAGCTTTCTTT
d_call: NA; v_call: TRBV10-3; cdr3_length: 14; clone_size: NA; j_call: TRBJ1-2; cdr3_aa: CAINRDTDNYGYTF; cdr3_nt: TGTGCCATCAATCGGGACACAGATAACTATGGCTACACCTTC
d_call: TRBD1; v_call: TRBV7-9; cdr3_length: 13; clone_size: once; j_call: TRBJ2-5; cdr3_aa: CASSGQARETQYF; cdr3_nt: TGTGCCAGCAGCGGACAGGCCCGAGAGACCCAGTACTTC
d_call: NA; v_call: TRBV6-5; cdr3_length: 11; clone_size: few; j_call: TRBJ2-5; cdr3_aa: CATLSTETQYF; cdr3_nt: TGTGCCACCCTTTCCACTGAGACCCAGTACTTC
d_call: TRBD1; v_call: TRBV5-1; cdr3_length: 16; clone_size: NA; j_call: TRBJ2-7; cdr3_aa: CASSLGRTGGTYEQYF; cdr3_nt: TGCGCCAGCAGCCTGGGCCGGACAGGGGGAACCTACGAGCAGTACTTC
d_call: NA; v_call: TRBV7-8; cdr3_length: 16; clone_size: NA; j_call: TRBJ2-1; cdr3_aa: CASSSQRTTLRNEQFF; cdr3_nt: TGTGCCAGCAGCTCCCAGCGGACCACTCTGCGCAATGAGCAGTTCTTC
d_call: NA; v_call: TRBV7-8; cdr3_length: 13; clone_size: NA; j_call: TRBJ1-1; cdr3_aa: CASSSYRNTEAFF; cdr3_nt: TGTGCCAGCAGCTCGTACAGGAACACTGAAGCTTTCTTT
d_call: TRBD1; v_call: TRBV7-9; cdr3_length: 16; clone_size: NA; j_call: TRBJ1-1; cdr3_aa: CASSLARDRVNTEAFF; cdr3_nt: TGTGCCAGCAGCTTAGCCCGGGACAGGGTTAACACTGAAGCTTTCTTT
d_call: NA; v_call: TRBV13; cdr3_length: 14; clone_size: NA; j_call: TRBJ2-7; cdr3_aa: CASSLVSGRDEQYF; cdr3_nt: TGTGCCAGCAGCTTAGTATCGGGCAGGGATGAGCAGTACTTC
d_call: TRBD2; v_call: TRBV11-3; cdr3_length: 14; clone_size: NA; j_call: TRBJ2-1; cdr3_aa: CASSLGTSDNEQFF; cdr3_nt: TGTGCCAGCAGCTTAGGGACTAGCGATAATGAGCAGTTCTTC
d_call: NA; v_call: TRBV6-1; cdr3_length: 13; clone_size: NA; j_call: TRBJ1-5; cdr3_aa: CASSNRGNQPQHF; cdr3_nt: TGTGCCAGCAGCAACAGGGGCAATCAGCCCCAGCATTTT
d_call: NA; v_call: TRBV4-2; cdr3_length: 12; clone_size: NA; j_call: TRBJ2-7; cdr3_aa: CASSQRTSEQYF; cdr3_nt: TGTGCCAGCAGCCAACGTACTTCCGAGCAGTACTTC
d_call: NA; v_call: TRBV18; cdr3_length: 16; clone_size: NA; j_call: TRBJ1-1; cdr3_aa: CASSPGTTNMNTEAFF; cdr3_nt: TGTGCCAGCTCACCCGGGACAACGAACATGAACACTGAAGCTTTCTTT
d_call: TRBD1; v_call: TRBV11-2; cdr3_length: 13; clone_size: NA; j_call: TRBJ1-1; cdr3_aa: CASSLRTGTEAFF; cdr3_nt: TGTGCCAGCAGCTTGCGGACAGGGACTGAAGCTTTCTTT